Below are 21 T cell receptor beta chains sequenced from a single sample in a study of regulatory dendritic cells for organ transplantation (TCRdb year 2017). Library preparation was by the immunoSEQ multiplex PCR assay. What TCRdb holds here is the immuneACCESS table cut down to in-frame rearrangements. Part of the clones is not present; checked against another copy, under half of the missing clones reflect an unresolved V gene, and the others are unexplained. A total of thousands of clones appear in this sample, 55% to 65% of them only once. Over 10% of the sample belongs to the ten largest clones. The sequenced material came from memory CD8+ T cells from blood. The cell subset or site tag for this specimen amounts to: CD45RO+ memory T cells. The receptors derive from a human donor in good health.

The V call is TRBV7-9, the J call TRBJ1-1; TRBD1 is a possible D gene (6 bases). The germline gives CDR1 SEHNR, CDR2 FQNEAQ (reference sequence). CDR3 length: 15 residues. V lost 1 base, J lost 3 bases, and 12 bases lay in between. The CDR3 sequence: CASSLDGGPDTEAFF. CDR3 DNA: TGTGCCAGCAGCTTAGATGGGGGCCCTGACACTGAAGCTTTCTTT.

This clone has just a few counts. The chain combines TRBV9 with TRBJ1-1; D ambiguous. CDR1 is SGDLS and CDR2 is YYNGEE in the germline V gene. V was pared by 0 bases and J by 0 bases, with 9 bases between. This CDR3 contains 15 residues. Here the CDR3 reads CASSVGTTVNTEAFF. The CDR3, as DNA: TGTGCCAGCAGCGTAGGGACTACAGTGAACACTGAAGCTTTCTTT.

The J gene is TRBJ2-7, the V gene TRBV7-8; D remains ambiguous. V lost 5 bases and J lost 2, with 16 bases in between. The CDR3 totals 15 residues. Looked up from germline, CDR1 is SGHVS and CDR2 is FQNEAQ. Written as DNA, the CDR3 is TGTGCCAGCAGCCTGGCCCTTTATGGCACCTACGAGCAGTACTTC. It is translated as CASSLALYGTYEQYF.

The chain is built from TRBV4-1 and TRBJ2-5, with 11 bases identical to TRBD1. V lost 4 bases and J lost 2; bases outside the gene matches: 3. The CDR3 is 15 residues long. Germline V gene sequence: CDR1 MGHRA, CDR2 YSYEKL. CDR3 sequence reads: CASSLGTGGQETQYF. CDR3 nucleotide sequence: TGCGCCAGCAGCCTAGGGACAGGGGGGCAAGAGACCCAGTACTTC.

The rearrangement uses TRBV18 and TRBJ2-1, with D perhaps matching TRBD1 (5 bases). Germline CDR1 reads KGHSH; CDR2 reads LQKENI. The CDR3 consists of 16 residues. The V and J ends lost 6 bases and 9 bases respectively, with 24 bases between them. CDR3 bases: TGTGCCAGCTCTCTCCCCGGAAGGGGAAGCACCTCTGAGCAGTTCTTC. This translates into CASSLPGRGSTSEQFF.

The count of this clone is one. The CDR3 region is CASSLWGQAQETQYF. The CDR3 nucleotides are TGTGCCAGCAGTTTATGGGGACAGGCCCAAGAGACCCAGTACTTC. The rearrangement links TRBV27 to TRBJ2-5; 8 bases agree with TRBD1. The V gene end was trimmed by 1 base and the J gene end by 1 base; junction bases not matched to a gene: 2. CDR1 MNHEY and CDR2 SMNVEV come from the germline V gene (reference sequence). This CDR3 has 15 amino acids.

The chain joins TRBV11-2 to TRBJ2-5, with 12 bases aligning to TRBD2. The ends lost 2 bases at V and 4 bases at J; junction bases unmatched: 5. The CDR3 is 16 residues long. In germline, CDR1 is SGHAT, CDR2 FQNNGV. The CDR3 here is CASSLLAGGPGETQYF. Written as DNA, the CDR3 is TGTGCCAGCAGCTTACTAGCGGGGGGGCCCGGAGAGACCCAGTACTTC.

By its share, this clone is large. In DNA form, the CDR3 reads TGTGCCAGCAGTGAAGCCCGAGGAGGCTACACCTTC. It translates to CASSEARGGYTF. This chain connects TRBV2 to TRBJ1-2, with no clear D. The germline V gene encodes CDR1 SNHLY and CDR2 FYNNEI. Trimming removed 0 bases from V and 8 bases from J, with 7 bases in between. The CDR3 consists of 12 residues.

The J gene is TRBJ2-7, the V gene TRBV4-3; maybe TRBD1 (5 bases). This CDR3 contains 15 residues. Germline-derived CDR1 and CDR2 are LGHNA and YSLEER. V was trimmed by 1 base and J by 0 bases, leaving 10 bases between them. The CDR3, as DNA: TGCGCCAGCAGCCAAGGCCCAGGGTCCTCCTACGAGCAGTACTTC. Translated, it gives CASSQGPGSSYEQYF.

This clone came up a few times. This rearrangement joins TRBV15 to TRBJ2-1; 9 bases line up with TRBD1. The CDR3 is 17 residues long. Unmatched junction bases numbered 9, after V lost 0 bases and J lost 6 bases. Germline values: CDR1 LNHNV, CDR2 YYDKDF (reference sequence). DNA for the CDR3: TGTGCCACCAGCAGAGATTTCGCACAGGGGGCAAGCAATGAGCAGTTCTTC. This sequence encodes CATSRDFAQGASNEQFF.

To note about this clone: The sample carries other DNA sequences with the same CDR3. J is TRBJ2-1 and V is TRBV7-9; 8 bases agree with TRBD2. The germline CDR1 and CDR2 sequences are SEHNR and FQNEAQ (reference sequence). The CDR3 runs to 16 residues. V was pared by 5 bases and J by 1 base, with 7 bases of the junction left unmatched. CDR3 in amino acids: CASSPRGGSSYNEQFF. The DNA for the CDR3 is TGTGCCAGCAGCCCACGCGGGGGGAGTTCCTACAATGAGCAGTTCTTC.

This chain uses TRBV5-6 with TRBJ2-1, with D possibly TRBD1 on 6 matching bases. The CDR3 has 14 residues. CDR1 and CDR2 from the germline V gene are SGHDT and YYEEEE. The V and J ends lost 2 bases and 7 bases respectively, with 13 bases between them. The DNA for the CDR3 is TGTGCCAGCAGCTTTTCTACTACAGGGAATGAGCAGTTCTTC. Protein sequence: CASSFSTTGNEQFF.

The gene calls are TRBV9 and TRBJ2-1, with a possible D match to TRBD2 (5 bases). CDR1 and CDR2 from the germline V gene are SGDLS and YYNGEE. This CDR3 region has 12 residues. Between the trimmed V and J ends, which lost 0 bases and 8 bases, there was a span of 6 bases. CDR3 DNA sequence: TGTGCCAGCAGCGTAGGAGGGTATGAGCAGTTCTTC. Encoded protein: CASSVGGYEQFF.

The chain has TRBV6-4 and TRBJ2-2; 11 nucleotides match TRBD1. Losses at the gene ends were 3 bases for V and 6 bases for J; bases not matched to a gene: 6. The CDR3 length is 16 residues. Germline V gene lookup returns CDR1 MRHNA and CDR2 SNTAGT. CDR3 DNA: TGTGCCAGCAGTGATACGGGACAGGGGGTACCCGGGGAGCTGTTTTTT. Its translation: CASSDTGQGVPGELFF.

The J gene is TRBJ2-7, the V gene TRBV29-1; TRBD1 matches at 7 bases. This CDR3 has 15 residues. The germline V gene has CDR1 SQVTM and CDR2 ANQGSEA. V dropped 3 bases and J dropped 2; count of bases not matched to a gene: 10. The CDR3 DNA reads as TGCAGCGTTGAGGGTTTCGGGGACAGACCCTACGAGCAGTACTTC. This translates into CSVEGFGDRPYEQYF.

The rearrangement links TRBV2 to TRBJ1-2; possibly TRBD1 for D (6 bases). Germline V gene sequence: CDR1 SNHLY, CDR2 FYNNEI. The CDR3 is 14 amino acids. V lost 5 bases and J lost 4, with 14 bases in between. CDR3 DNA sequence: TGTGCCAGCAGTCGATCGGACAGCTTCTATGGCTACACCTTC. It yields the protein CASSRSDSFYGYTF.

This clone was detected a few times. The genes are TRBV5-1 and TRBJ1-1; perhaps TRBD1 as D (5 bases). From germline, CDR1 is SGHRS and CDR2 YFSETQ. The CDR3 length is 15 residues. The V end lost 1 base, the J end lost 3 bases, and 13 bases lay between the germline ends. The CDR3 DNA is TGCGCCAGCAGCTTGATGGTGGGGCGGCACACTGAAGCTTTCTTT. Protein: CASSLMVGRHTEAFF.

This sequence joins TRBV4-3 and TRBJ2-3; 16 bases line up with TRBD2. V lost 0 bases and J lost 3; bases outside the gene matches: 6. The germline V gene encodes CDR1 LGHNA and CDR2 YSLEER. The CDR3 is made up of 19 amino acids. This CDR3 reads CASSQDWGLAGGPTDTQYF. The CDR3 DNA reads as TGCGCCAGCAGCCAAGACTGGGGACTAGCGGGGGGGCCAACAGATACGCAGTATTTT.

The chain employs TRBV5-1 and TRBJ1-2, with 8 bases matching TRBD1. V lost 0 bases and J lost 6; bases outside the gene matches: 10. The CDR3 is 16 amino acids. Germline-derived CDR1 and CDR2 are SGHRS and YFSETQ. CDR3 sequence (DNA): TGCGCCAGCAGCTTGGCGGGACATCCAGGGGGCGATGGCTACACCTTC. Translating gives CASSLAGHPGGDGYTF.

The genes are TRBV5-6 and TRBJ2-1, with 8 bases fitting TRBD1. The CDR3 is 17 residues long. Germline V lookup: CDR1 SGHDT, CDR2 YYEEEE. Trimming at V came to 1 base and at J to 4 bases, leaving 10 bases not matched to a gene. CDR3 residues: CASSLQIGTGEYNEQFF. CDR3 bases: TGTGCCAGCAGCTTGCAAATCGGGACAGGCGAGTACAATGAGCAGTTCTTC.

This chain uses TRBV7-9 with TRBJ2-7, with D perhaps matching TRBD1 (5 bases). CDR1 is SEHNR and CDR2 is FQNEAQ in the germline V gene (reference sequence). The CDR3 has 13 amino acids. V shed 5 bases and J shed 5 bases, with 13 bases lying between them. Here the CDR3 reads CASSPARGHEQYF. For the CDR3, the DNA is TGTGCCAGCAGCCCCGCAAGGGGCCACGAGCAGTACTTC.